The T cell receptor (beta chain) under discussion was sequenced for a study of CD4 T cells in relation to SARS-CoV-2 and coronaviruses. Study information: Negative control cultures got HIV-1 Nef peptides or no peptide. The HLA restriction of the shared crossreactive spike epitopes was mapped.

Before the COVID-19 pandemic, during about 2011-2019, CD4+ T cells were taken from unexposed donors. CD4+ T cells were isolated from the cells after more than 8 days of culture. Germline loops: CDR1 SNHLY, CDR2 FYNNEI. The CDR3 runs 16 residues. V lost 3 bases and J lost 1; bases outside the gene matches: 2. TCRdb's copy holds only in-frame clones and misses some; the assay was immunoSEQ multiplex PCR. The sample lists roughly 12,000 clones, 60% to 80% occurring once. About this clone itself: What it binds is not known.

The chain carries TRBV2 and TRBJ2-2; 10 bases match TRBD2. The sequence came from a human donor in good health. The sequenced sample was CD4+ T cells from PBMCs, cultured in vitro. The CDR3 DNA follows: TGTGCCAGCAGTGAGTGGACTAGCGGGAACACCGGGGAGCTGTTTTTT. Amino acid sequence: CASSEWTSGNTGELFF.